This entry is about one T cell receptor beta chain. Clones were read by immunoSEQ multiplex PCR, and TCRdb kept only the in-frame ones, dropping some. The sample yields fewer than 150,000 clones, 84% seen once. The data are from a study of blood T cell repertoires in COVID-19. CDR3 length equals 11 residues. Germline CDR1 and CDR2: MNHEY and SMNVEV (reference sequence). V gave up 3 bases and J gave up 4 bases, with 3 bases separating them. This sequence was found in a woman in her twenties or thirties who had recovered from COVID-19. J is TRBJ1-1 and V is TRBV27; no clear D gene. Sequencing used peripheral blood. This chain's CDR3 is CASSLSTEAFF. The CDR3 region has the DNA TGTGCCAGCAGTTTGAGCACTGAAGCTTTCTTT.